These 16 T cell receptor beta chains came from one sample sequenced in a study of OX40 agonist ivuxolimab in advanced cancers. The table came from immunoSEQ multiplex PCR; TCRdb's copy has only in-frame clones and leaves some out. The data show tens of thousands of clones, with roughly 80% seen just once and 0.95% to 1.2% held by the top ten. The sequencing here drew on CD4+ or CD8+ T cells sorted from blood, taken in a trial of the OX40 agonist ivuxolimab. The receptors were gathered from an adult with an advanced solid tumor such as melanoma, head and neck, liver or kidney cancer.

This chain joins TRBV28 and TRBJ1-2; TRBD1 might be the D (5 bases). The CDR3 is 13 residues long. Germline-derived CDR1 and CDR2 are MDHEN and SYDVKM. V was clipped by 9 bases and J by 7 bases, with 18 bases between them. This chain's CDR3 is CASFPGYPPGYTF. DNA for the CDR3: TGTGCCAGTTTCCCAGGGTACCCCCCTGGCTACACCTTC.

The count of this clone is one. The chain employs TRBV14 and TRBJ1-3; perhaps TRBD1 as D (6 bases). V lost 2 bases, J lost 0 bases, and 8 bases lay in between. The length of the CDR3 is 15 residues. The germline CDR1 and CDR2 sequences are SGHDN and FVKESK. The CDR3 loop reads CASSQQGISGNTIYF. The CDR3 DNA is TGTGCCAGCAGCCAACAGGGGATCTCTGGAAACACCATATATTTT.

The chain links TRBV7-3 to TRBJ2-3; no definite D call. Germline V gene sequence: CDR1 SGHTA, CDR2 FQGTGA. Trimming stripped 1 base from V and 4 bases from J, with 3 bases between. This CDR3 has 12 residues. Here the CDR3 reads CASSLNSDTQYF. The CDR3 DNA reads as TGTGCCAGCAGCTTAAATTCAGATACGCAGTATTTT.

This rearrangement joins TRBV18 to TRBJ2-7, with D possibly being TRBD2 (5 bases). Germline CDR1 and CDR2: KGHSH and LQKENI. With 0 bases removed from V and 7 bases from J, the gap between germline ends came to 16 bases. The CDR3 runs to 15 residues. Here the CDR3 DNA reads TGTGCCAGCTCACCACCCCCCCGCCGGCCGGGGGAGCAGTACTTC. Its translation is CASSPPPRRPGEQYF.

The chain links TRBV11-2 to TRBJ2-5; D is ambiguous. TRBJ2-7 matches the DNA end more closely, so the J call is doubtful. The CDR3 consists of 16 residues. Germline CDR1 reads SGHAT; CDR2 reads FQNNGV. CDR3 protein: CASSLDLERSAYEQYF. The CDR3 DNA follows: TGTGCCAGCAGCTTAGATCTGGAACGTTCGGCCTACGAGCAGTACTTC.

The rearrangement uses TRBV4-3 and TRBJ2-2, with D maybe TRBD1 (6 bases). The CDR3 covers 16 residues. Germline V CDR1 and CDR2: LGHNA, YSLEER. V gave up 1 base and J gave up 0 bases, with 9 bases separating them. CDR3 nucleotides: TGCGCCAGCAGCCAAGTCGGGACATCGAACACCGGGGAGCTGTTTTTT. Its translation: CASSQVGTSNTGELFF.

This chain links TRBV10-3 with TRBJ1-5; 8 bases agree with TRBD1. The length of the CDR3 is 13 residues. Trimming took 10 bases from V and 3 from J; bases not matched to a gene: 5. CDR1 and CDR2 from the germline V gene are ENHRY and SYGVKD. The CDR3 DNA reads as TGTGCCACCTTGGGACAGGACAATCAGCCCCAGCATTTT. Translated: CATLGQDNQPQHF.

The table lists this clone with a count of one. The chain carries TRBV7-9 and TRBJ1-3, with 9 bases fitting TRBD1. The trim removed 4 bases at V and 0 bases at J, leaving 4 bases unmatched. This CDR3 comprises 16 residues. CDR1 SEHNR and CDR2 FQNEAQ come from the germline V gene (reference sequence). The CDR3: CASSSYRGPSGNTIYF. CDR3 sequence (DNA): TGTGCCAGCAGCTCATACAGGGGGCCCTCTGGAAACACCATATATTTT.

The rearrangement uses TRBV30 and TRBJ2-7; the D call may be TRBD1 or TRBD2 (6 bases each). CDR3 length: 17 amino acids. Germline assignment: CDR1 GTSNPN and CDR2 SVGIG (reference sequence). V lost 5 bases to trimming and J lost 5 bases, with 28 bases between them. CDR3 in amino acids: CAWEVGGRGLRVNEQYF. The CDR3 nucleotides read TGTGCCTGGGAGGTTGGGGGACGGGGGCTCAGGGTAAACGAGCAGTACTTC.

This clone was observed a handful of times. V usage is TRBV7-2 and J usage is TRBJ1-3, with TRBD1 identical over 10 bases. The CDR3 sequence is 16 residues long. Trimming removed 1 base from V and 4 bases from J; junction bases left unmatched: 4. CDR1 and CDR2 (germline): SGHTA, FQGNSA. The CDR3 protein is CASSLGQGALGNTIYF. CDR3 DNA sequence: TGTGCCAGCAGCTTAGGACAGGGGGCATTGGGAAACACCATATATTTT.

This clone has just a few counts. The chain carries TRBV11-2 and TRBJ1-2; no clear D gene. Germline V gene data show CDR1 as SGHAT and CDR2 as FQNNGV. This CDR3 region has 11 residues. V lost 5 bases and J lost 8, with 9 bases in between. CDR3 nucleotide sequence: TGTGCCAGCAGCCCACAATACGGCTACACCTTC. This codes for CASSPQYGYTF.

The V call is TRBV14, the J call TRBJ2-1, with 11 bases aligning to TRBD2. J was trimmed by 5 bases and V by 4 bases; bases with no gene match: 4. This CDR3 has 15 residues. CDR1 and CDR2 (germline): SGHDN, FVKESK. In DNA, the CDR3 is TGTGCCAGCAGCCGTAGCGGGGGGGTTCACAATGAGCAGTTCTTC. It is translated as CASSRSGGVHNEQFF.

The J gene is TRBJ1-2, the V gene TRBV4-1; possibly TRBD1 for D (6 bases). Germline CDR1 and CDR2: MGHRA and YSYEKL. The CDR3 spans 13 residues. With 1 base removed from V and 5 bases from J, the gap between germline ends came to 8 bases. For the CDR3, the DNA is TGCGCCAGCAGCCAAGGGCAGGGGTATGGCTACACCTTC. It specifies CASSQGQGYGYTF.

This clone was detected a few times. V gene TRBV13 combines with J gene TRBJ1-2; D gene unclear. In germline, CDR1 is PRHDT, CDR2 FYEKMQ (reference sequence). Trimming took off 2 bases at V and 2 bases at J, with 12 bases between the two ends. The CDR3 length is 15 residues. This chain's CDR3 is CASSLRKSWNYGYTF. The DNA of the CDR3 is TGTGCCAGCAGCTTACGGAAGAGTTGGAACTATGGCTACACCTTC.

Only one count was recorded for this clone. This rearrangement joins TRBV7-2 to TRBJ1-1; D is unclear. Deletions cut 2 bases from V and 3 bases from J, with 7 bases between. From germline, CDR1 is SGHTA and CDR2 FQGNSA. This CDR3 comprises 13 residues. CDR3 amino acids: CASSLSGDTEAFF. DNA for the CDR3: TGTGCCAGCAGCTTAAGTGGGGACACTGAAGCTTTCTTT. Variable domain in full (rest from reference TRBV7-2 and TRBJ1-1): GAGVSQSPSNKVTEKGKDVELRCDPISGHTALYWYRQSLGQGLEFLIYFQGNSAPDKSGLPSDRFSAERTGGSVSTLTIQRTQQEDSAVYLCASSLSGDTEAFFGQGTRLTVV.

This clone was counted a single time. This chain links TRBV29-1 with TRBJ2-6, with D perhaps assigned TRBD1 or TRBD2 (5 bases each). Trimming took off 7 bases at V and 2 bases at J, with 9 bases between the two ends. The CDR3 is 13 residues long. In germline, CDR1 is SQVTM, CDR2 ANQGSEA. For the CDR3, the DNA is TGCAGCGCCATGGGGGCTGGGGCCAACGTCCTGACTTTC. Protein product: CSAMGAGANVLTF.